The TCR beta chain described here comes from a study of shared clonotypes between healthy human individuals. Study-level results: The authors expected sequencing depth to affect clonotype sharing among donors.

Sorted-subset replicate PCR reactions contained roughly 210 ng DNA, corresponding to roughly 29,000 T cell genomes. The table came from immunoSEQ multiplex PCR; TCRdb's copy has only in-frame clones and leaves some out. This repertoire shows some 1.5 million clones, approximately 98% found once; its top ten account for 0.45%. Of note for this clone: As yet, its antigen is unknown.

CDR1 and CDR2 (germline): MNHEY, SMNVEV (reference sequence). The V gene end was trimmed by 5 bases and the J gene end by 6 bases; junction bases not matched to a gene: 10. CDR3 length: 17 residues. Material for sequencing was naive CD4+ T cells sorted from blood. This sample's subset: CD45RA+ positively selected. The chain recombines TRBV27 with TRBJ2-1, with TRBD2 matching 13 bases. The TCR originated in a man aged 25-40 years in good health. The CDR3 region has the DNA TGTGCCAGCAGTCCCTCGCCGGGACTAGCGGGAACCAATGAGCAGTTCTTC. Translating gives CASSPSPGLAGTNEQFF.